The 30 T cell receptor beta chains presented below share a single source sample, sequenced in a study of blood T cell repertoires in COVID-19. Clones were read by immunoSEQ multiplex PCR, and TCRdb kept only the in-frame ones, dropping some. The sample lists about 150,000 clones; about 79% were seen once. Sequencing was carried out using peripheral blood. These receptors were obtained from a woman aged 55-75 years with acute or convalescent COVID-19.

The chain combines TRBV3-1 (or the pseudogene TRBV3-2) with TRBJ1-5, with D unclear. The CDR3 consists of 16 residues. Trimming pared 1 base from V and 0 bases from J, leaving 10 bases between. CDR1 and CDR2 from the germline V gene are LGHDT and YNNKEL (reference sequence). The CDR3 reads CASSQGSGYSNQPQHF. The CDR3 DNA sequence: TGTGCCAGCAGCCAAGGGTCAGGCTATAGCAATCAGCCCCAGCATTTT.

V is TRBV5-8 and J is TRBJ1-3; a weak D match, TRBD1 (5 bases). Trimming stripped 6 bases from V and 4 bases from J, with 17 bases between. CDR1 and CDR2 from the germline V gene are SGHTS and YDEGEE. The CDR3 has 15 residues. The CDR3 is CASTRFSGLGNTIYF. The DNA of the CDR3 is TGTGCCAGCACCCGGTTCTCAGGGCTCGGAAACACCATATATTTT.

This chain uses TRBV28 with TRBJ2-5, with TRBD1 identical over 9 bases. Per germline, CDR1 MDHEN and CDR2 SYDVKM. With V trimmed by 6 bases and J by 5 bases, 10 bases remained unmatched. CDR3 length: 15 amino acids. CDR3 DNA: TGTGCCAGCAGCAGGACAGGGGCCATCGGGGAGACCCAGTACTTC. Residues: CASSRTGAIGETQYF.

The rearrangement joins TRBV12-3 or TRBV12-4 to TRBJ1-6; tentatively, D is TRBD1 (5 bases). The V and J ends lost 6 bases and 7 bases respectively, with 7 bases between them. The CDR3 consists of 12 residues. In DNA form, the CDR3 reads TGTGCCAGCAGCCGACAGAATTCACCCCTCCACTTT. This codes for CASSRQNSPLHF.

This clone has just one count. J is TRBJ1-5 and V is TRBV20-1; weak D call: TRBD1 (6 bases). The V end was cut by 3 bases, the J end by 5 bases, with 17 bases between. The CDR3 has 15 residues. Germline values: CDR1 DFQATT, CDR2 SNEGSKA (reference sequence). For the CDR3, the DNA is TGCAGTGCTAGTATCTCCGACAGGTTCTATCAGCCCCAGCATTTT. As protein: CSASISDRFYQPQHF.

V usage is TRBV10-2 and J usage is TRBJ1-6, with D tentatively TRBD1 (6 bases). Trimming removed 7 bases from V and 7 bases from J, with 23 bases in between. The germline V gene encodes CDR1 WSHSY and CDR2 SAAADI. The CDR3 consists of 17 residues. The CDR3 DNA sequence: TGCGCCAGCACCAATCGACGGGGGGGCTTACAAAATTCACCCCTCCACTTT. Amino acids: CASTNRRGGLQNSPLHF.

This clone was seen a few times. This rearrangement joins TRBV19 to TRBJ1-1; D ambiguous. V lost 2 bases and J 1 base, leaving 5 bases between the germline ends. CDR3 length equals 13 residues. Germline CDR1 reads LNHDA; CDR2 reads SQIVND (reference sequence). The CDR3 nucleotides are TGTGCCAGTAGTATAACCGGGAACACTGAAGCTTTCTTT. Its protein product is CASSITGNTEAFF.

The chain is built from TRBV12-3 or TRBV12-4 and TRBJ2-5; TRBD1 aligns across 7 bases. The CDR3 has 13 residues. The trim removed 6 bases at V and 5 bases at J, leaving 6 bases unmatched. CDR3 in amino acids: CASRTTGAETQYF. The CDR3 nucleotides are TGTGCCAGCAGAACTACAGGGGCCGAGACCCAGTACTTC.

The chain uses TRBV7-9 and TRBJ1-1, with D uncertain. The V end was cut by 8 bases, the J end by 1 base, with 17 bases between. Germline-derived CDR1 and CDR2 are SEHNR and FQNEAQ (reference sequence). The CDR3 totals 15 residues. CDR3 sequence: CASLLMGSSNTEAFF. As DNA, the CDR3 is TGTGCCAGCCTTCTAATGGGCAGTTCGAACACTGAAGCTTTCTTT. Looking up the rest from reference TRBV7-9 and TRBJ1-1 gives the full variable domain: DTGVSQNPRHKITKRGQNVTFRCDPISEHNRLYWYRQTLGQGPEFLTYFQNEAQLEKSRLLSDRFSAERPKGSFSTLEIQRTEQGDSAMYLCASLLMGSSNTEAFFGQGTRLTVV.

The V gene is TRBV6-5, the J gene TRBJ1-5; 7 bases line up with TRBD1. The CDR3 extends over 15 amino acids. Germline-derived CDR1 and CDR2 are MNHEY and SVGAGI. Losses at the gene ends were 3 bases for V and 4 bases for J; bases not matched to a gene: 6. For the CDR3, the DNA is TGTGCCAGCAGTTATACAGGGGATGGAAATCAGCCCCAGCATTTT. Protein sequence: CASSYTGDGNQPQHF.

The chain recombines TRBV19 with TRBJ1-1; 7 bases match TRBD1. CDR1 and CDR2 from the germline V gene are LNHDA and SQIVND (reference sequence). The CDR3 length is 15 residues. Trimming cost V 5 bases and J 1 base; bases outside gene matches: 7. The CDR3 loop reads CASSPLAGGNTEAFF. CDR3 in DNA: TGTGCCAGTAGTCCCCTGGCAGGGGGGAACACTGAAGCTTTCTTT.

The chain recombines TRBV10-2 with TRBJ1-2; D is perhaps TRBD1 (5 bases). Trimming took off 4 bases at V and 4 bases at J, with 7 bases between the two ends. This CDR3 spans 12 amino acids. CDR1 and CDR2 (germline): WSHSY, SAAADI. The CDR3 region has the DNA TGCGCCAGCAGTGCCCAGGGCTATGGCTACACCTTC. It encodes CASSAQGYGYTF.

The chain employs TRBV7-6 and TRBJ1-6; 8 bases align to TRBD1. The trim removed 2 bases at V and 7 bases at J, leaving 10 bases unmatched. The CDR3 extends over 17 amino acids. Per germline, CDR1 SGHVS and CDR2 FNYEAQ. The chain's CDR3 is CASSLTNGQGRNSPLHF. The CDR3 DNA reads as TGTGCCAGCAGCTTAACTAACGGACAGGGCAGGAATTCACCCCTCCACTTT. Full variable domain (missing parts from reference TRBV7-6 and TRBJ1-6): GAGVSQSPRYKVTKRGQDVALRCDPISGHVSLYWYRQALGQGPEFLTYFNYEAQQDKSGLPNDRFSAERPEGSISTLTIQRTEQRDSAMYRCASSLTNGQGRNSPLHFGNGTRLTVT.

This chain links TRBV19 with TRBJ1-2; the match to TRBD1 covers 11 bases. V was clipped by 7 bases and J by 5 bases; unmatched bases: 12. The germline V gene encodes CDR1 LNHDA and CDR2 SQIVND (reference sequence). The CDR3 spans 16 residues. CDR3 bases: TGTGCCAGTACCCCAATCGGGACAGGGGGGCCGTATGGCTACACCTTC. Protein: CASTPIGTGGPYGYTF.

The chain has TRBV7-2 and TRBJ2-1, with 9 nucleotides matching TRBD2. The CDR3 is made up of 15 amino acids. Looked up from germline, CDR1 is SGHTA and CDR2 is FQGNSA. The J segment lost 4 bases and the V segment lost 3 bases, leaving 4 bases of the junction unmatched. The CDR3 DNA sequence: TGTGCCAGCAGCTTCGCGGGGGGGCCTTACAATGAGCAGTTCTTC. This sequence encodes CASSFAGGPYNEQFF.

In this sample, this clone turned up a few times. The gene calls are TRBV7-9 and TRBJ1-1, with a weak D call TRBD1 (6 bases). V lost 1 base to trimming and J lost 4 bases, with 7 bases between them. This CDR3 region has 13 residues. Germline CDR1 is SEHNR and CDR2 is FQNEAQ (reference sequence). The CDR3 nucleotides are TGTGCCAGCAGCTTAGAGACAGGCACTGAAGCTTTCTTT. It yields the protein CASSLETGTEAFF.

The chain carries TRBV29-1 and TRBJ1-2, with 9 bases identical to TRBD1. Germline CDR1 is SQVTM and CDR2 is ANQGSEA. Germline trimming cut 6 bases from V and 2 bases from J; bases unmatched to any gene: 10. The CDR3 is made up of 15 amino acids. The CDR3 protein is CSVEGTGWVNYGYTF. Written as DNA, the CDR3 is TGCAGCGTCGAGGGGACAGGGTGGGTAAACTATGGCTACACCTTC.

Here the CDR3 reads CATSRAAGAGNTIYF. CDR3 in DNA: TGTGCCACCAGCAGAGCGGCAGGGGCTGGAAACACCATATATTTT. The rearrangement joins TRBV15 to TRBJ1-3; TRBD1 might be the D (6 bases). The CDR3 consists of 15 residues. Germline loops: CDR1 LNHNV, CDR2 YYDKDF (reference sequence). The germline V and J ends were trimmed by 1 base and 2 bases, with 9 bases remaining between them.

The V call is TRBV3-1 (or the pseudogene TRBV3-2), the J call TRBJ2-7; no definite D call. V was cut by 4 bases and J by 0 bases, with 10 bases left in between. Germline CDR1 LGHDT, CDR2 YNNKEL (reference sequence). This CDR3 spans 14 amino acids. This CDR3 is CASSRASSSYEQYF. The CDR3 DNA reads TGTGCCAGCAGCCGGGCCTCGAGCTCCTACGAGCAGTACTTC.

The chain links TRBV6-5 to TRBJ1-3; D unresolved. V was cut by 6 bases and J by 0 bases, with 12 bases left in between. The CDR3 totals 15 residues. Germline CDR1 and CDR2: MNHEY and SVGAGI. CDR3: CASSITGSSGNTIYF. CDR3 nucleotides: TGTGCCAGCAGCATCACCGGGAGCTCTGGAAACACCATATATTTT.

V gene TRBV5-1 combines with J gene TRBJ2-3; D gene ambiguous. Between the trimmed V and J ends, which lost 2 bases and 4 bases, there was a span of 14 bases. Germline CDR1 is SGHRS and CDR2 is YFSETQ. The CDR3 is made up of 15 amino acids. The CDR3 spells CASSFADMGADTQYF. Written as DNA, the CDR3 is TGCGCCAGCAGCTTCGCCGACATGGGCGCAGATACGCAGTATTTT.

J is TRBJ1-5 and V is TRBV19; possible D gene TRBD1, 5 bases. CDR1 is LNHDA and CDR2 is SQIVND in the germline V gene (reference sequence). Trimming took 8 bases from V and 5 from J, leaving 10 bases between them. The CDR3 sequence is 12 residues long. This CDR3 is CASSREDQPQHF. The CDR3 bases are TGTGCCAGTTCCAGGGAAGATCAGCCCCAGCATTTT.

This chain connects TRBV6-5 to TRBJ2-5, with a possible D match to TRBD1 (6 bases). Germline CDR1 reads MNHEY; CDR2 reads SVGAGI. Trimming cost V 2 bases and J 5 bases, with 15 bases left between them. There are 15 residues in the CDR3. The CDR3 coding sequence is TGTGCCAGCAGTTACGGGGGCAACCGGGCGGAGACCCAGTACTTC. Translated, it gives CASSYGGNRAETQYF.

The gene calls are TRBV11-1 and TRBJ1-1, with 9 bases lining up with TRBD1. CDR1 and CDR2 from the germline V gene are SGHAT and FQDESV (reference sequence). This CDR3 spans 15 amino acids. V lost 4 bases to trimming and J lost 2 bases; unmatched junction nucleotides: 5. CDR3 region: CASSSKDRGNTEAFF. CDR3 coding DNA: TGTGCCAGCAGCTCGAAGGACAGGGGAAACACTGAAGCTTTCTTT. The whole variable domain, remainder taken from reference TRBV11-1 and TRBJ1-1, is EAEVAQSPRYKITEKSQAVAFWCDPISGHATLYWYRQILGQGPELLVQFQDESVVDDSQLPKDRFSAERLKGVDSTLKIQPAELGDSAMYLCASSSKDRGNTEAFFGQGTRLTVV.

On this clone: Other DNA sequences of this sample code for an identical CDR3. The chain employs TRBV2 and TRBJ2-3, with D maybe TRBD2 (6 bases). The CDR3 runs 14 residues. Trimming pared 3 bases from V and 0 bases from J, leaving 7 bases between. Germline V CDR1 and CDR2: SNHLY, FYNNEI. CDR3 in DNA: TGTGCCAGCAGTGAGGGACTCAGCACAGATACGCAGTATTTT. Translation: CASSEGLSTDTQYF.

The chain is built from TRBV25-1 and TRBJ1-6; D is possibly TRBD1 (6 bases). This CDR3 contains 15 residues. Trimming took off 5 bases at V and 11 bases at J, with 19 bases between the two ends. Germline loops: CDR1 MGHDK, CDR2 SYGVNS. The CDR3 DNA reads TGTGCCAGCAGTCCCCCGGGACACCTCGAGGCACCCCTCCACTTT. This gives the protein CASSPPGHLEAPLHF.

The chain has TRBV3-1 (or the pseudogene TRBV3-2) and TRBJ2-1; D possibly corresponds to TRBD1 (7 bases). Trimming removed 2 bases from V and 4 bases from J, with 9 bases in between. The CDR3 has 14 amino acids. Germline CDR1 and CDR2: LGHDT and YNNKEL (reference sequence). The CDR3 region has the DNA TGTGCCAGCAGCCAATCAGGGGGGTACAATGAGCAGTTCTTC. Residues: CASSQSGGYNEQFF.

V is TRBV9 and J is TRBJ1-1; 9 bases fit TRBD1. With V trimmed by 2 bases and J by 3 bases, 5 bases remained unmatched. Germline V gene data show CDR1 as SGDLS and CDR2 as YYNGEE. The CDR3 has 15 residues. CDR3 sequence reads: CASSVLQGAYTEAFF. CDR3 in DNA: TGTGCCAGCAGCGTTTTACAGGGGGCATACACTGAAGCTTTCTTT.

The CDR3 reads CASSHSPDRVENIQYF. The CDR3 bases are TGTGCCAGCAGCCACTCCCCGGACAGGGTGGAAAACATTCAGTACTTC. The rearrangement joins TRBV7-9 to TRBJ2-4; 8 bases line up with TRBD1. The J segment lost 5 bases and the V segment lost 5 bases, leaving 11 bases of the junction unmatched. The CDR3 has 16 residues. Per the germline V gene, CDR1 is SEHNR and CDR2 is FQNEAQ (reference sequence).

This clone has a handful of counts. The V gene is TRBV11-3, the J gene TRBJ2-2; no clear D gene. The V end lost 4 bases, the J end lost 5 bases, and 20 bases lay between the germline ends. The CDR3 spans 17 residues. Germline CDR1 and CDR2: SGHNT and YENEEA. The CDR3 sequence is CASSSGGRLRETGELFF. CDR3 coding DNA: TGTGCCAGCAGCTCAGGTGGCAGGTTGAGAGAAACCGGGGAGCTGTTTTTT.